This TCR beta chain was sequenced during a study of shared T cell receptors in the human thymus. Using immunoSEQ multiplex PCR, the repertoire was profiled, and TCRdb retains in-frame clones only, with some absent. The table includes 640,000 or so clones, roughly 86% detected once. Separately, the same data were catalogued under a study of human thymus T cells. That work states: Thymic samples were excised during corrective heart operations. Thymic as well as blood repertoires seemed to favor certain V and J genes unevenly.

The TCR comes from a boy younger than two with a congenital heart defect. The sequencing sample was made of thymocytes.

The CDR3 reads CASSLVSVNSEGELFF. For the CDR3, the DNA is TGTGCCAGCAGTTTAGTGTCCGTAAACTCGGAGGGGGAGCTGTTTTTT. This chain links TRBV27 with TRBJ2-2; D is uncertain. Germline V lookup: CDR1 MNHEY, CDR2 SMNVEV (reference sequence). Trimming removed 2 bases at V and 8 bases at J, with 18 bases between. This CDR3 spans 16 amino acids.